This entry describes one TCR beta chain. The sample comes from a study of T cells in Graves' hyperthyroidism and ophthalmopathy. What was amplified from RNA transcripts were TCR beta CDR3 regions. First-round RT-PCR of the TCR CDR3 relied on the HTBI primer set. TCRdb itself ran the multiplex PCR reads through MiXCR, one entry per CDR3 protein. This sample yields about 300,000 distinct CDR3 sequences, of which about 25% are seen a single time; approximately 25% belongs to the top ten. The length of the CDR3 is 13 residues. The germline CDR1 and CDR2 sequences are MNHNS and SASEGT. The germline V and J ends were trimmed by 6 bases and 3 bases, with 11 bases remaining between them.

The source of this sequence is a man in his forties with Graves' hyperthyroidism that later progressed to Graves' ophthalmopathy. The V gene is TRBV6-1, the J gene TRBJ1-1; D gene unclear. Sample: blood. The CDR3 loop reads CASSIGKYTEAFF. The CDR3 coding sequence is TGTGCCAGCAGCATAGGGAAATACACTGAAGCTTTCTTT.